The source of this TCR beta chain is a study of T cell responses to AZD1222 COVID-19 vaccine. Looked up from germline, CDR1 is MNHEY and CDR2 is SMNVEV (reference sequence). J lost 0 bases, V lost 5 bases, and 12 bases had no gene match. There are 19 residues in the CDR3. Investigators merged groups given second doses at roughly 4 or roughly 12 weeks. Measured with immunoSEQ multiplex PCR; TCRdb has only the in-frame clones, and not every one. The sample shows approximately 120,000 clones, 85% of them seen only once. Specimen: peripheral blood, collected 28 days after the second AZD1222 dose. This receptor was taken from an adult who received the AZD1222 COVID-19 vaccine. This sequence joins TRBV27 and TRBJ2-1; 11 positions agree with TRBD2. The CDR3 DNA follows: TGTGCCAGCAGTCCAAGGGCCCCTAGCGGGGGGTCCTCCTACAATGAGCAGTTCTTC. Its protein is CASSPRAPSGGSSYNEQFF.